Below, one T cell receptor beta chain is given with its context. Using RNA template, CDR3s of TCR alpha and beta were amplified with iRepertoire arm-PCR. In TCRdb, the multiplex PCR reads were re-called with MiXCR into one record per CDR3 protein. Of a few hundred thousand distinct CDR3 sequences in the sample, roughly two fifths are singletons; the top ten hold 12%. This specimen belongs to a study of glioma-infiltrating T cells. The CDR3 consists of 17 residues. The junction had 11 bases not matched to a gene; V was cut back by 5 bases and J by 0 bases. Germline-derived CDR1 and CDR2 are MNHNS and SASEGT.

The source of this sequence is a human donor with low-grade glioma or glioblastoma, undergoing nonglioma brain surgery, or in good health (not recorded which). The chain carries TRBV6-1 and TRBJ2-7; 9 bases are a match to TRBD1. The sequencing input was glioma tissue, nonneoplastic brain tissue, or PBMCs (not recorded which). CDR3 residues: CASSPLPGQGVSYEQYF. In nucleotides, the CDR3 is TGTGCCAGCAGTCCACTCCCGGGACAGGGAGTCTCCTACGAGCAGTACTTC.